These T cell receptor beta chains were read from a single sample in a study of blood T cell repertoires in COVID-19. Assay: immunoSEQ multiplex PCR; the TCRdb copy retains only in-frame clones and omits some. The table includes under 250,000 clones, 84% detected once. Sequenced sample: peripheral blood. These TCRs come from a man aged 50-60 years with active or convalescent COVID-19. CDR3s include the opening cysteine and the closing phenylalanine or tryptophan.

v_gene	j_gene	CDR3aa
TRBV7-9	TRBJ1-1	CASRSGGNTEAFF
TRBV6-5	TRBJ2-3	CASSMGTSTDTQYF
TRBV20-1	TRBJ2-3	CSASRLAGGDRTDTQYF
TRBV7-9	TRBJ2-3	CASSLGDRVITDTQYF
TRBV11-2	TRBJ1-2	CASSLEGGSNYGYTF
TRBV28	TRBJ1-3	CASSPGGHTIYF
TRBV10-3	TRBJ2-1	CAISSGLAGGSSYNEQFF
TRBV11-2	TRBJ1-1	CASSSGQGSTEAFF
TRBV19	TRBJ1-5	CASSIEAGGYSNQPQHF
TRBV7-2	TRBJ2-3	CASSPQGWDTDTQYF
TRBV25-1	TRBJ1-2	CASSERTLLDGYTF
TRBV7-2	TRBJ2-3	CASSLKAGGVRTDTQYF
TRBV3-1/TRBV3-2	TRBJ2-7	CASSQEASGGSYEQYF
TRBV19	TRBJ2-2	CASSLGQGWAGELFF
TRBV7-2	TRBJ2-5	CASSLTSVRETQYF
TRBV5-6	TRBJ1-2	CASSPRQGAAYAYGYTF
TRBV2	TRBJ1-5	CASSPTRQGLHF
TRBV11-3	TRBJ2-5	CASSPGGWDGETQYF
TRBV15	TRBJ1-2	CATSRGQGIGGYTF
TRBV5-4	TRBJ1-1	CASSQGQGDNTEAFF
TRBV6-6	TRBJ1-4	CASSGGGGYELFF
TRBV7-2	TRBJ1-1	CASSSRTGMTEAFF
TRBV3-1/TRBV3-2	TRBJ2-1	CASSSRTGSSYNEQFF
TRBV3-1/TRBV3-2	TRBJ1-1	CASSQGTAEAFF